This entry describes one T cell receptor (beta chain). The data originate from a study of technical replicates of blood from several donors. The V and J ends lost 3 bases and 6 bases respectively, with 9 bases between them. The length of the CDR3 is 13 residues. The germline V gene encodes CDR1 SNHLY and CDR2 FYNNEI. TCRdb's copy holds only in-frame clones and misses some; the assay was immunoSEQ multiplex PCR. This sample has approximately 68,000 clones; about 97% occur once, and the top ten carry 0.25% to 0.35%. The gene calls are TRBV2 and TRBJ1-5; D is unresolved. The sequenced sample was T cells isolated from PBMCs. The sequence derives from a human donor in good health. CDR3 sequence (DNA): TGTGCCAGCAGTGATGTGTTCTCTCAGCCCCAGCATTTT. Encoded protein: CASSDVFSQPQHF.